This T cell receptor (beta chain) appears in the sequencing data of a study of blood T cell repertoires in COVID-19. Study-wide context: Samples of COVID-19 (acute and convalescent) were obtained from the United States, Italy and Spain. T cells, B-cell-depleted T cells, or PBMCs provided the cDNA or gDNA that served as material.

The CDR3 runs 13 residues. V dropped 5 bases and J dropped 6 bases, with 12 bases sitting between them. Germline CDR1 and CDR2: ENHRY and SYGVKD. This clone was seen once. This table comes from immunoSEQ multiplex PCR, and its TCRdb copy is limited to in-frame clones, with some not included. Of about 360,000 clones in the sample, around nine tenths were seen once. This chain uses TRBV10-3 with TRBJ2-3; D is possibly TRBD2 (5 bases). This clonotype originated in a human donor in a cohort sampled during active COVID-19. Sequenced sample: peripheral blood. Written as DNA, the CDR3 is TGTGCCATCAGTAGGACCGGGGATGATACGCAGTATTTT. Residues: CAISRTGDDTQYF.